Sequencing of this T cell receptor beta chain was carried out in a study of T-cell reconstitution after alpha-beta-depleted transplantation in children. Germline-derived CDR1 and CDR2 are MNHEY and SMNVEV (reference sequence). The CDR3 contains 17 residues. Trimming stripped 5 bases from V and 0 bases from J, with 17 bases between. The library targeted TCRbeta and was prepared with unique molecular identifiers. Each CDR3 protein is one row after TCRdb ran MiXCR on the PCR reads. The sample contains just under 550,000 distinct CDR3 sequences, about 16% of which appear only once. This clonotype came up a few times.

The TCR comes from a human donor who donated a stem cell graft to a child with acute lymphoblastic leukemia. The specimen was PBMCs from the stem cell graft donor, collected from the stem cell graft. The chain is built from TRBV27 and TRBJ2-1, with a possible D match to TRBD2 (6 bases). The CDR3 region is CASSPAGLASSYNEQFF. In DNA form, the CDR3 reads TGTGCCAGCAGTCCCGCGGGACTCGCCAGCTCCTACAATGAGCAGTTCTTC.